This TCR beta chain comes out of a study of blood T cell repertoires in COVID-19. Germline V CDR1 and CDR2: MNHNY, SVGAGI (reference sequence). The CDR3 is 15 amino acids. V was clipped by 6 bases and J by 8 bases; unmatched bases: 10. Generated by immunoSEQ multiplex PCR, the TCRdb table keeps only in-frame clones and is missing some. In the table there are roughly 200,000 clones, more than 70% of which are singletons. This clonotype originated in a man aged 35 to 55 with acute COVID-19. Sample: PBMCs or T cells enriched from blood (not recorded which). The chain carries TRBV6-6 and TRBJ1-2; 12 bases agree with TRBD1. The CDR3 DNA follows: TGTGCCAGCAGCCCGGGACAGGGGGCTCTTCGGGGCTACACCTTC. Amino acids: CASSPGQGALRGYTF.